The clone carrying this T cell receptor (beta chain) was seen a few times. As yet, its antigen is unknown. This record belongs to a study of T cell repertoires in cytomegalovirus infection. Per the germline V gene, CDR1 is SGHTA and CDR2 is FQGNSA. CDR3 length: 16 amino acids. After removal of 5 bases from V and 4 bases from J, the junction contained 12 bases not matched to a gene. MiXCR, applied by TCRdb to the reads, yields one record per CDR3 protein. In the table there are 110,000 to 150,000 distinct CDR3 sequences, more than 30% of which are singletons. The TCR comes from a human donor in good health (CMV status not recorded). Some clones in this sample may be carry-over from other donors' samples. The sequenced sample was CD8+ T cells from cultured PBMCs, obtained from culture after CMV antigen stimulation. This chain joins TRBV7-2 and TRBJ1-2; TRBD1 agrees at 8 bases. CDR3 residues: CASSPTQGEPRYGYTF. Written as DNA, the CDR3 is TGTGCCAGCAGCCCGACACAGGGGGAGCCCCGCTATGGCTACACCTTC.